This is a list of T cell receptor beta chains from one sample in a study of control samples from healthy donors and cancer patients. Produced via immunoSEQ multiplex PCR; TCRdb's table is partial and in-frame only. This sample has roughly 86,000 clones, with 91% found just once. Sequenced input: blood. The origin of the receptors is a man aged 25-45 years in good health. Both conserved end residues are part of each CDR3. The D gene is left open where the match is weak. Clone size, where shown, is once, few, many, or a class for clones that have expanded.

clone_size,d_call,v_call,j_call,cdr3_nt,cdr3_aa
-,-,TRBV5-1,TRBJ2-1,TGCGCCAGCAGCTTGGGGTCAGGGAGCTACAATGAGCAGTTCTTC,CASSLGSGSYNEQFF
-,-,TRBV6-6,TRBJ1-2,TGTGCCAGCAGTTATTATATGGGGAAGAGGTGCTATGGCTACACCTTC,CASSYYMGKRCYGYTF
-,-,TRBV7-9,TRBJ1-6,TGTGCCAGCAGCTTAGTAATTCCCTCTGGAGATTCACCCCTCCACTTT,CASSLVIPSGDSPLHF
-,-,TRBV10-2,TRBJ1-3,TGCGCCAGCGGCGGGGGGCCCGGAAACACCATATATTTT,CASGGGPGNTIYF
few,-,TRBV2,TRBJ2-2,TGTGCCAGCAGTGGGGCCCACATGGGGCGCGTCCGAAGTGTTGGGGAGCTGTTTTTT,CASSGAHMGRVRSVGELFF
-,TRBD1,TRBV4-1,TRBJ1-5,TGCGCCAGCAGCCAAGAGGATGGGACAGGTCAGCCCCAGCATTTT,CASSQEDGTGQPQHF
-,-,TRBV2,TRBJ1-4,TGTGCCAGCAAAGGCAGAACTACTGCAACTAATGAAAAACTGTTTTTT,CASKGRTTATNEKLFF
-,TRBD1,TRBV5-1,TRBJ1-6,TGCGCCAGCAGCTCGGACAGGGGTAATTCACCCCTCCACTTT,CASSSDRGNSPLHF
-,-,TRBV12-5,TRBJ2-1,TGTGCTAGTGCCGACGTACAGGCCAAACAGGGATACAATGAGCAGTTCTTC,CASADVQAKQGYNEQFF
-,-,TRBV25-1,TRBJ1-4,TGTGCCAGCGGCAACACTGGGGAGGTTAATGAAAAACTGTTTTTT,CASGNTGEVNEKLFF
-,TRBD1,TRBV30,TRBJ2-6,TGTGCCTGGAGACTGACAGGGTTAAGCTCTGGGGCCAACGTCCTGACTTTC,CAWRLTGLSSGANVLTF
-,-,TRBV30,TRBJ1-4,TGTGCCTGGGGCGAGCGCGGGACCTTAAATGAAAAACTGTTTTTT,CAWGERGTLNEKLFF
-,-,TRBV6-1,TRBJ2-1,TGTGCCAGCAGTGAGTCTAGCCGGTTGGATGAGCAGTTCTTC,CASSESSRLDEQFF
-,TRBD1,TRBV19,TRBJ2-4,TGTGCCAGCCAGGGGGACATTCAGTACTTC,CASQGDIQYF
-,-,TRBV27,TRBJ1-6,TGTGCCAGCAGTTTCGACAGCTCCTATAATTCACCCCTCCACTTT,CASSFDSSYNSPLHF
-,-,TRBV27,TRBJ1-2,TGTGCCAGCAGTTTAGTGGGTCGGGGCCGCTTCGCCTCAGATGGCTACACCTTC,CASSLVGRGRFASDGYTF
few,TRBD1,TRBV18,TRBJ1-6,TGTGCCAGCTCACCGGTGACAGGGAATAATTCACCCCTCCACTTT,CASSPVTGNNSPLHF
-,-,TRBV19,TRBJ1-5,TGTGCCAGTAGTATCCAGGAGGGGAATCAGCCCCAGCATTTT,CASSIQEGNQPQHF
-,-,TRBV29-1,TRBJ1-1,TGCAGCGCCGGTGGGATCGCGGGGCCAGGCCTGAACACTGAAGCTTTCTTT,CSAGGIAGPGLNTEAFF
-,TRBD2,TRBV7-8,TRBJ2-2,TGTGCCAGCAGCTTAGTGGCCCAGCGGGACTTCCCCGGGGAGCTGTTTTTT,CASSLVAQRDFPGELFF
-,-,TRBV28,TRBJ1-2,TGTGCCAGCAGTTGGGGACGCCTCACCCGTGGCTACACCTTC,CASSWGRLTRGYTF
-,-,TRBV28,TRBJ1-2,TGTGCCAGCAGTTTATACACAGGCCGGGCCCCTAACTATGGCTACACCTTC,CASSLYTGRAPNYGYTF
-,-,TRBV27,TRBJ1-6,TGTGCCAGCAGGACCTCCAGTTCACCCCTCCACTTT,CASRTSSSPLHF
-,-,TRBV15,TRBJ1-1,TGTGCCACCAGCAGTGGTAAAGGGGGGGCCGGCGAAGCTTTCTTT,CATSSGKGGAGEAFF
-,TRBD1,TRBV19,TRBJ2-2,TGTGCCAGTAGTCCCTCCGGGACAGGACGGAGGGGGATCGTTACCGGGGAGCTGTTTTTT,CASSPSGTGRRGIVTGELFF
-,-,TRBV7-2,TRBJ2-3,TGTGCCAGCAGCGACTGGATAAGCACAGATACGCAGTATTTT,CASSDWISTDTQYF
-,TRBD2,TRBV4-2,TRBJ2-3,TGTGCCAGCAACGGGGGGGCCGGGGATACGCAGTATTTT,CASNGGAGDTQYF
-,-,TRBV11-2,TRBJ1-2,TGTGCCAGCAGCTTACTCTCGGGAGGCGGCTACACCTTC,CASSLLSGGGYTF
-,TRBD2,TRBV27,TRBJ2-7,TGTGCCAGCAGTTTCCGGGGGGGCCAACAGTACTTC,CASSFRGGQQYF
-,TRBD2,TRBV5-1,TRBJ2-1,TGCGCCAGCAGCTTGGCTTTAGCGGGAGAGTACAATGAGCAGTTCTTC,CASSLALAGEYNEQFF
-,-,TRBV6-2/TRBV6-3,TRBJ2-4,TGTGCCAGCAGTTACACGAAAAACATTCAGTACTTC,CASSYTKNIQYF
-,-,TRBV28,TRBJ2-7,TGTGCCAGCATCGCCGACGATCGGAGGGGGCGGGGAACCTACGAGCAGTACTTC,CASIADDRRGRGTYEQYF
-,TRBD1,TRBV19,TRBJ1-5,TGTGCCAGTAGTCTACAAACTCGCAACAGGGGTCAGCCCCAGCATTTT,CASSLQTRNRGQPQHF
-,-,TRBV7-9,TRBJ2-1,TGTGCCAGCAGCTCCCCTGTTTCGAGCGGTTACAATGAGCAGTTCTTC,CASSSPVSSGYNEQFF
-,-,TRBV28,TRBJ1-1,TGTGCCAGCAGTTTCTGGGGCCTAAAGACCCCCATGAACACTGAAGCTTTCTTT,CASSFWGLKTPMNTEAFF
-,-,TRBV19,TRBJ1-6,TGTGCCAGTAGTATATCGCAGTTTAATTCACCCCTCCACTTT,CASSISQFNSPLHF
-,TRBD2,TRBV7-3,TRBJ2-3,TGTGCCAGCAGCTTAAGTCTAGCGGCTAGCACAGATACGCAGTATTTT,CASSLSLAASTDTQYF
-,TRBD1,TRBV19,TRBJ1-3,TGTGCCAGTATCGCCGGGACAGCCGAAATAGGGGCGGGAAACACCATATATTTT,CASIAGTAEIGAGNTIYF
-,-,TRBV6-6,TRBJ1-5,TGTGCCAGCACCGGGGTCAATCAGCCCCAGCATTTT,CASTGVNQPQHF
-,-,TRBV3-1/TRBV3-2,TRBJ2-1,TGTGCCAGCAGCCCCCCGGGACTGGCTGGCAATGAGCAGTTCTTC,CASSPPGLAGNEQFF
-,TRBD1,TRBV13,TRBJ2-7,TGTGCCAGCAGCCGGACAGGGAGAGTCCACGAGCAGTACTTC,CASSRTGRVHEQYF
-,-,TRBV18,TRBJ1-1,TGTGCCAGCTCACCAAACTCAGGGGCCAACACTGAAGCTTTCTTT,CASSPNSGANTEAFF
-,TRBD2,TRBV5-4,TRBJ2-3,TGTGCCAGCAGCTTGGGACTAGCGGGAATCACAGATACGCAGTATTTT,CASSLGLAGITDTQYF
-,-,TRBV7-2,TRBJ1-1,TGTGCCAGCAGCCCCCCCTATCAGGGAGCGTTTTTCTTT,CASSPPYQGAFFF
-,-,TRBV24-1,TRBJ2-1,TGTGCCACCAGTGATTTGCAAGGCAATGAGCAGTTCTTC,CATSDLQGNEQFF
-,-,TRBV2,TRBJ1-4,TGTGCCAGCAGTGAGGGTGATGAAAAACTGTTTTTT,CASSEGDEKLFF
-,-,TRBV7-2,TRBJ2-2,TGTGCCAGCAGCCCCCCCCTGACTAACCGCGATGGGGAGCTGTTTTTT,CASSPPLTNRDGELFF
-,-,TRBV7-7,TRBJ1-4,TGTGCCAGCACCCATAGGGGACAAACTAATGAAAAACTGTTTTTT,CASTHRGQTNEKLFF